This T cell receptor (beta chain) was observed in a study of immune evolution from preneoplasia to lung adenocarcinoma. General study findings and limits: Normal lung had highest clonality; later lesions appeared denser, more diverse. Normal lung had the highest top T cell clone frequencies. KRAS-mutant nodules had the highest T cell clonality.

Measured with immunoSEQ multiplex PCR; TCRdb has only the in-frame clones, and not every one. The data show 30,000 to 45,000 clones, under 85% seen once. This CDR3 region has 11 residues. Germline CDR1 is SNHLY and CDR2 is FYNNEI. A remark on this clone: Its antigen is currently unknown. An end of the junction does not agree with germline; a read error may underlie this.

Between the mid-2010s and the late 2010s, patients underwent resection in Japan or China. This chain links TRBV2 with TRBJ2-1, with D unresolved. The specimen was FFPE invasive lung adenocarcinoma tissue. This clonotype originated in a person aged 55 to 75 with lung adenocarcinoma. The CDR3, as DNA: TGTGCCAGCAGTCTGACGGCGGAGCTGTTCTTC. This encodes CASSLTAELFF.